This T cell receptor beta chain was observed in a study of Tregs in tolerant kidney transplant recipients. The study, taken as a whole, reports: The most relevant donor-specific Treg TCRbeta repertoire apparently came from expansion with activated donor B cells. Findings come from small patient numbers and require larger validation. No direct test of biological reproducibility was done here.

About this clone itself: What it recognizes is unknown.

The ends were cut back, 6 bases at V and 5 bases at J, with 17 bases in the middle. The V gene's germline CDR1 is SGHVS and CDR2 FNYEAQ. The CDR3 extends over 14 amino acids. Unstimulated Tregs (CD4+CD25+CD127-) and CD4+CD25- non-Tregs were sorted from PBMCs. Here immunoSEQ multiplex PCR was the method, and the copy in TCRdb shows in-frame clones only, minus some. Found here are tens of thousands of clones, about 83% of them singletons; the top ten hold about 4%. The specimen sequenced was CD4+ T cells from blood. The chain joins TRBV7-6 to TRBJ2-7; tentative D call: TRBD1 (6 bases). This TCR was recovered from a human donor in good health. The CDR3 DNA sequence: TGTGCCAGCAGTCAAATGCCCGGGACACACGAGCAGTACTTC. This encodes CASSQMPGTHEQYF. Looking up the rest from reference TRBV7-6 and TRBJ2-7 gives the full variable domain: GAGVSQSPRYKVTKRGQDVALRCDPISGHVSLYWYRQALGQGPEFLTYFNYEAQQDKSGLPNDRFSAERPEGSISTLTIQRTEQRDSAMYRCASSQMPGTHEQYFGPGTRLTVT.